Following are 26 T cell receptor beta chains from one sample sequenced in a study of T cells in tumors after PD-1 blockade. Repertoires were generated with immunoSEQ multiplex PCR, while TCRdb's copy carries only in-frame clones and drops some. The sample shows 60,000 or so clones, around four fifths of them seen only once. The sequenced sample was PBMCs, obtained before anti-PD-1 treatment. These receptors all come from a human donor with basal cell carcinoma.

CDR3 DNA sequence: TGTGCCAGCAGCTTCGGGACTAGCGGGACCTACGAGCAGTACTTC. Protein sequence: CASSFGTSGTYEQYF. The chain combines TRBV7-2 with TRBJ2-7; 13 positions agree with TRBD2. V shed 3 bases, J shed 2 bases, and the junction held 1 base outside the gene matches. CDR1 and CDR2 from the germline V gene are SGHTA and FQGNSA. The length of the CDR3 is 15 residues.

V and J are TRBV5-4 and TRBJ2-5, with D perhaps matching TRBD1 (6 bases). The germline V gene has CDR1 SGHNT and CDR2 YYREEE (reference sequence). The ends were cut back, 0 bases at V and 4 bases at J, with 7 bases in the middle. The CDR3 consists of 13 residues. In DNA, the CDR3 is TGTGCCAGCAGCTTGGCCAGGGGAGAGACCCAGTACTTC. This codes for CASSLARGETQYF.

The chain couples TRBV18 to TRBJ2-7; D is possibly TRBD1 (6 bases). The CDR3 totals 15 residues. V was pared by 1 base and J by 3 bases, with 13 bases between. CDR1 KGHSH and CDR2 LQKENI come from the germline V gene. CDR3 sequence: CASSPRGTPNYEQYF. As DNA, the CDR3 is TGTGCCAGCTCACCACGGGGGACACCAAACTACGAGCAGTACTTC.

This clone was recorded only once. The rearrangement links TRBV5-1 to TRBJ2-2; D possibly uses TRBD1 or TRBD2 (5 bases each). The CDR3 extends over 15 amino acids. The germline V and J ends were trimmed by 7 bases and 1 base, with 14 bases remaining between them. Germline CDR1 SGHRS, CDR2 YFSETQ. CDR3 sequence: CASSSRGENTGELFF. In DNA form, the CDR3 reads TGCGCCAGCTCGAGTCGAGGGGAGAACACCGGGGAGCTGTTTTTT.

The chain recombines TRBV7-6 with TRBJ2-7; a weak D match, TRBD1 (6 bases). V dropped 1 base and J dropped 2 bases, with 15 bases sitting between them. Per the germline V gene, CDR1 is SGHVS and CDR2 is FNYEAQ. This CDR3 spans 16 amino acids. The CDR3 DNA reads TGTGCCAGCAGCTTAGGGGCCCCGGACAGCGCCTACGAGCAGTACTTC. Its protein product is CASSLGAPDSAYEQYF. Together with reference TRBV7-6 and TRBJ2-7, the CDR3 gives the full variable domain: GAGVSQSPRYKVTKRGQDVALRCDPISGHVSLYWYRQALGQGPEFLTYFNYEAQQDKSGLPNDRFSAERPEGSISTLTIQRTEQRDSAMYRCASSLGAPDSAYEQYFGPGTRLTVT.

This clone appeared once. V and J are TRBV5-1 and TRBJ2-1; D perhaps matches TRBD1 (6 bases). The ends were cut back, 6 bases at V and 4 bases at J, with 11 bases in the middle. The germline CDR1 and CDR2 sequences are SGHRS and YFSETQ. CDR3 size: 13 residues. CDR3 coding DNA: TGCGCCAGCAAAAAAACAGGGTACAATGAGCAGTTCTTC. It codes for CASKKTGYNEQFF.

The chain links TRBV5-1 to TRBJ1-2; D is unresolved. V dropped 0 bases and J dropped 2 bases, with 8 bases sitting between them. Germline V gene data show CDR1 as SGHRS and CDR2 as YFSETQ. This CDR3 spans 14 amino acids. The CDR3 here is CASSLGPGNYGYTF. Written as DNA, the CDR3 is TGCGCCAGCAGCTTGGGGCCGGGGAACTATGGCTACACCTTC.

V and J are TRBV7-9 and TRBJ1-2; 8 nucleotides line up with TRBD1. Germline-derived CDR1 and CDR2 are SEHNR and FQNEAQ (reference sequence). Trimming cost V 3 bases and J 8 bases; bases outside gene matches: 5. CDR3 length: 13 amino acids. The CDR3 loop reads CASSFGQGLGYTF. The CDR3 coding sequence is TGTGCCAGCAGCTTCGGACAGGGTCTCGGCTACACCTTC.

Comments on this clone: Other DNA sequences within the sample encode an identical CDR3. The V gene is TRBV6-1, the J gene TRBJ1-3, with D possibly matching TRBD1 (6 bases). This CDR3 is built from 16 residues. CDR1 and CDR2 from the germline V gene are MNHNS and SASEGT. The V end was cut by 4 bases, the J end by 4 bases, with 17 bases between. CDR3 in amino acids: CASSGGPGARGNTIYF. The CDR3 coding sequence is TGTGCCAGCAGTGGGGGGCCGGGGGCGCGGGGAAACACCATATATTTT.

This clone was counted only a few times. V and J are TRBV5-8 and TRBJ1-5, with TRBD1 matching 7 bases. CDR1 is SGHTS, CDR2 YDEGEE, per germline. V was pared by 5 bases and J by 2 bases, with 10 bases of the junction left unmatched. There are 16 residues in the CDR3. CDR3 sequence: CASSYKTGWGNQPQHF. CDR3 DNA: TGTGCCAGCAGTTACAAGACAGGGTGGGGCAATCAGCCCCAGCATTTT. Using reference TRBV5-8 and TRBJ1-5 for the parts outside the CDR3, the full variable domain is EAGVTQSPTHLIKTRGQQATLRCSPISGHTSVYWYQQALGLGLQFLLWYDEGEERNRGNFPPRFSGRQFPNYSSELNVNALELEDSALYLCASSYKTGWGNQPQHFGDGTRLSIL.

J is TRBJ2-5 and V is TRBV5-6; weak D call: TRBD1 (5 bases). Per the germline V gene, CDR1 is SGHDT and CDR2 is YYEEEE. Trimming stripped 3 bases from V and 0 bases from J, with 15 bases between. The CDR3 has 16 residues. The CDR3 DNA follows: TGTGCCAGCAGCTCCAGGGCAGTTGGGTACCAAGAGACCCAGTACTTC. It specifies CASSSRAVGYQETQYF.

The V call is TRBV5-1, the J call TRBJ2-5, with no clear D. The DNA end lines up better with TRBJ2-7; the J call may be wrong. The CDR3 is 14 residues long. Germline V CDR1 and CDR2: SGHRS, YFSETQ. As DNA, the CDR3 is TGCGCCAGCAGCTTGGCTTTGGGTATCTACGAGCAGTACTTC. Amino acid sequence: CASSLALGIYEQYF.

The V call is TRBV9, the J call TRBJ2-7; D gene uncertain. CDR1 is SGDLS, CDR2 YYNGEE, per germline. The length of the CDR3 is 14 residues. The V end was cut by 3 bases, the J end by 0 bases, with 10 bases between. The CDR3 bases are TGTGCCAGCAGCGCGACAACCTACTCCTACGAGCAGTACTTC. It translates to CASSATTYSYEQYF.

The V and J genes are TRBV7-9 and TRBJ2-5, with D possibly called TRBD1 or TRBD2 (6 bases each). The germline CDR1 and CDR2 sequences are SEHNR and FQNEAQ (reference sequence). The CDR3 has 13 residues. V was trimmed by 0 bases and J by 5 bases, leaving 7 bases between them. The DNA of the CDR3 is TGTGCCAGCAGCTTAGCAGGGGGGGAGACCCAGTACTTC. Translated: CASSLAGGETQYF.

This chain connects TRBV6-5 to TRBJ2-7, with 10 bases lining up with TRBD1. There are 15 residues in the CDR3. Germline trimming cut 5 bases from V and 6 bases from J; bases unmatched to any gene: 10. The V gene's germline CDR1 is MNHEY and CDR2 SVGAGI. The CDR3 DNA reads as TGTGCCAGCAGTACCCAACGACAGGGGGCGTCCGAGCAGTACTTC. Residues: CASSTQRQGASEQYF.

The chain combines TRBV14 with TRBJ1-2, with 7 positions matching TRBD1. In germline, CDR1 is SGHDN, CDR2 FVKESK. The CDR3 is made up of 19 amino acids. Germline trimming cut 1 base from V and 2 bases from J; bases unmatched to any gene: 16. CDR3 protein: CASSQVIWDRQNPNYGYTF. The CDR3 DNA sequence: TGTGCCAGCAGCCAAGTTATCTGGGACAGACAAAATCCCAACTATGGCTACACCTTC.

The chain uses TRBV6-5 and TRBJ1-6, with TRBD1 matching 9 bases. The CDR3 is 15 residues long. Trimming removed 6 bases from V and 8 bases from J; junction bases left unmatched: 8. The germline gives CDR1 MNHEY, CDR2 SVGAGI. For the CDR3, the DNA is TGTGCCAGCAGGAGGGACAGGGCAAATCATTCACCCCTCCACTTT. Translated: CASRRDRANHSPLHF.

The chain uses TRBV3-1 (or the pseudogene TRBV3-2) and TRBJ2-5; TRBD1 matches 9 bases. Trimming at V came to 1 base and at J to 5 bases, leaving 14 bases not matched to a gene. CDR1 and CDR2 from the germline V gene are LGHDT and YNNKEL (reference sequence). The CDR3 has 18 residues. The DNA for the CDR3 is TGTGCCAGCAGCCAAGCCCTCCCACTAGGGGACAGGGCTGAGACCCAGTACTTC. It specifies CASSQALPLGDRAETQYF.

The chain carries TRBV5-1 and TRBJ1-6; D is perhaps TRBD1 (6 bases). Germline V gene data show CDR1 as SGHRS and CDR2 as YFSETQ. This CDR3 has 13 residues. Trimming removed 5 bases from V and 5 bases from J, with 8 bases in between. The CDR3, as DNA: TGCGCCAGCAGTCGGACAGATAATTCACCCCTCCACTTT. Protein sequence: CASSRTDNSPLHF. The full variable domain, rest sourced from reference TRBV5-1 and TRBJ1-6, is KAGVTQTPRYLIKTRGQQVTLSCSPISGHRSVSWYQQTPGQGLQFLFEYFSETQRNKGNFPGRFSGRQFSNSRSEMNVSTLELGDSALYLCASSRTDNSPLHFGNGTRLTVT.

This clone has a handful of counts. The chain carries TRBV29-1 and TRBJ1-2; 9 bases agree with TRBD1. The ends lost 7 bases at V and 1 base at J; junction bases unmatched: 4. This CDR3 region has 13 residues. From germline, CDR1 is SQVTM and CDR2 ANQGSEA. CDR3 sequence (DNA): TGCAGCGCGGCGACAGGGGGTAACTATGGCTACACCTTC. Translating it yields CSAATGGNYGYTF.

The J gene is TRBJ2-5, the V gene TRBV14, with 9 bases that match TRBD2. Germline CDR1 is SGHDN and CDR2 is FVKESK. CDR3 length: 15 residues. Trimming removed 1 base from V and 4 bases from J; junction bases left unmatched: 4. The CDR3 nucleotides are TGTGCCAGCAGCCAAGCGCGGGGGGGAGCAGAGACCCAGTACTTC. Translated, it gives CASSQARGGAETQYF.

CDR3 nucleotides: TGTGCCAGCAGCCCCCAGTTATCTGGGTCCTACGAGCAGTACTTC. Translating it yields CASSPQLSGSYEQYF. The chain is built from TRBV7-9 and TRBJ2-7; D remains ambiguous. The CDR3 covers 15 residues. The germline V and J ends were trimmed by 5 bases and 1 base, with 15 bases remaining between them. Germline loops: CDR1 SEHNR, CDR2 FQNEAQ (reference sequence). The whole variable domain, remainder taken from reference TRBV7-9 and TRBJ2-7, is DTGVSQNPRHKITKRGQNVTFRCDPISEHNRLYWYRQTLGQGPEFLTYFQNEAQLEKSRLLSDRFSAERPKGSFSTLEIQRTEQGDSAMYLCASSPQLSGSYEQYFGPGTRLTVT.

The genes are TRBV19 and TRBJ1-3; D is perhaps TRBD1 (6 bases). The CDR3 is made up of 14 amino acids. The germline CDR1 and CDR2 sequences are LNHDA and SQIVND (reference sequence). The V gene lost 5 bases and the J gene lost 1 base, with 9 bases spanning the gap. The CDR3 spells CASSPQGSGNTIYF. The CDR3 nucleotides read TGTGCCAGTAGTCCACAGGGTTCTGGAAACACCATATATTTT.

The rearrangement uses TRBV19 and TRBJ2-7, with 14 bases fitting TRBD2. The germline V gene encodes CDR1 LNHDA and CDR2 SQIVND (reference sequence). The CDR3 is 17 residues long. Losses at the gene ends were 4 bases for V and 0 bases for J; bases not matched to a gene: 5. The CDR3 DNA reads TGTGCCAGTAGTAAAGGGGGACTAGCGGGGGACTCCTACGAGCAGTACTTC. This codes for CASSKGGLAGDSYEQYF.

V usage is TRBV3-1 (or the pseudogene TRBV3-2) and J usage is TRBJ2-7; TRBD1 agrees at 7 bases. Trimming at V came to 4 bases and at J to 0 bases, leaving 3 bases not matched to a gene. Germline loops: CDR1 LGHDT, CDR2 YNNKEL (reference sequence). The CDR3 totals 14 residues. CDR3 sequence reads: CASSRDRSSYEQYF. The CDR3 DNA reads TGTGCCAGCAGCCGGGACAGAAGCTCCTACGAGCAGTACTTC.

This rearrangement joins TRBV30 to TRBJ2-5; weak D call: TRBD2 (6 bases). The V end lost 5 bases, the J end lost 7 bases, and 14 bases lay between the germline ends. The CDR3 loop spans 12 amino acids. CDR1 is GTSNPN and CDR2 is SVGIG in the germline V gene (reference sequence). This CDR3 is CAWGGDRATQYF. The CDR3 nucleotides are TGTGCCTGGGGCGGGGATCGGGCGACCCAGTACTTC.